The T cell receptor beta chain described here comes from a study of cytomegalovirus exposure and HLA in healthy donors. Overall study results and limits: High specificity and sensitivity for cytomegalovirus status were reported for the classifier. It was fewer than 200 TCR beta chains that were listed as cytomegalovirus-associated.

Using immunoSEQ multiplex PCR, the repertoire was profiled, and TCRdb retains in-frame clones only, with some absent. The table includes 110,000 or so clones, about 88% detected once. Germline values: CDR1 SQVTM, CDR2 ANQGSEA. The CDR3 loop spans 14 amino acids. Trimming cost V 6 bases and J 7 bases; bases outside gene matches: 3. Comment on this clone: Its antigen is not identified.

The source of this sequence is a young woman in good health and CMV-seropositive. Sequencing input: PBMCs. The genes are TRBV29-1 and TRBJ2-1, with TRBD2 identical over 16 bases. CDR3: CSVGLAGGGNEQFF. CDR3 nucleotide sequence: TGCAGCGTGGGACTAGCGGGAGGGGGGAATGAGCAGTTCTTC.